This T cell receptor beta chain was sequenced in a study of blood T cell repertoires in COVID-19. Background on the study: Italy, Spain and the United States were the sources of the convalescent and acute COVID-19 samples.

Methods used by the authors: Amplifying reference gene primers gave estimates of nucleated cell counts. The protocol was immunoSEQ multiplex PCR, while the TCRdb copy is restricted to in-frame clones and leaves out a portion. That table is the source of V, J and clone size, and D and trimming were worked out from the DNA. The data contain more than 90,000 clones, around 80% of them singletons. From germline, CDR1 is SGHAT and CDR2 FQNNGV. V was clipped by 5 bases and J by 0 bases, with 2 bases between them. CDR3 length: 11 amino acids. The material sequenced was peripheral blood. The receptor was derived from a man older than 75 with acute or convalescent COVID-19. The genes are TRBV11-2 and TRBJ2-7; D ambiguous. CDR3 bases: TGTGCCAGCAGCCACTCCTACGAGCAGTACTTC. As protein: CASSHSYEQYF.